The 30 T cell receptor beta chains presented below share a single source sample, sequenced in a study of CD8+CD57+ T cells in acquired aplastic anemia. The use of genomic DNA as template underpinned the TCR beta VDJ and CDR3 profiling. A single record per CDR3 protein comes from TCRdb applying MiXCR to the reads. Among some 410,000 distinct CDR3 sequences listed, around 68% were seen once. Sequenced material: sorted CD4+, CD8+, or CD8+CD57+ T cells (not recorded which) from PBMCs. These receptors all come from a human donor in good health, serving as a control.

This clonotype was observed at least ten times. The rearrangement links TRBV30 to TRBJ1-5; D perhaps matches TRBD1 (5 bases). CDR1 and CDR2 (germline): GTSNPN, SVGIG (reference sequence). Trimming shortened V by 1 base and J by 0 bases, and 13 bases separated the two germline ends. CDR3 length: 16 amino acids. CDR3 region: CAWSGDRGLSNQPQHF. CDR3 nucleotide sequence: TGTGCCTGGAGTGGAGACCGGGGCCTTAGCAATCAGCCCCAGCATTTT.

This chain uses TRBV25-1 with TRBJ2-5; D uncertain. V lost 1 base, J lost 1 base, and 4 bases lay in between. Germline V gene data show CDR1 as MGHDK and CDR2 as SYGVNS. CDR3 length equals 13 residues. This CDR3 is CASSESLQETQYF. CDR3 bases: TGTGCCAGCAGTGAATCCCTCCAAGAGACCCAGTACTTC.

Regarding this clonotype: An end of the junction does not agree with germline; a read error may underlie this. The J gene is TRBJ2-5, the V gene TRBV7-8, with D hard to call. CDR3 length: 14 amino acids. Germline V lookup: CDR1 SGHVS, CDR2 FQNEAQ. The CDR3 loop is CASSVDTVQGTQYF. The CDR3 region has the DNA TGTGCCAGCAGCGTCGACACAGTCCAAGGGACCCAGTACTTC. The whole variable domain, filled in from reference TRBV7-8 and TRBJ2-5, reads GAGVSQSPRYKVAKRGQDVALRCDPISGHVSLFWYQQALGQGPEFLTYFQNEAQLDKSGLPSDRFFAERPEGSVSTLKIQRTQQEDSAVYLCASSVDTVQGTQYFGPGTRLLVL.

Note on this clonotype: At one end, the junction sequence differs from germline, possibly due to a read error. This chain joins TRBV19 and TRBJ1-5; D gene unclear. CDR1 and CDR2 (germline): LNHDA, SQIVND (reference sequence). This CDR3 spans 17 amino acids. CDR3 nucleotides: TGTGCCAGTAGTATCGCCAGGAGTTACATGAACACTCAAGCTTTCTATTTT. This translates into CASSIARSYMNTQAFYF.

This clonotype came up once. Given the absence of the conserved phenylalanine or tryptophan at the CDR3 end, a read error is likely. The chain is built from TRBV7-2 and TRBJ2-7; D gene uncertain. The germline V gene encodes CDR1 SGHTA and CDR2 FQGNSA. With 3 bases removed from V and 6 bases from J, the gap between germline ends came to 12 bases. The CDR3 length is 13 residues. The CDR3 DNA follows: TGTGCCAGCAGCTTGAGCACCACCACCGAGCAGTACTAC. The encoded protein is CASSLSTTTEQYY.

Concerning this clonotype itself: Compared with germline, one end of the junction differs, possibly owing to a read error. The J gene is TRBJ1-2, the V gene TRBV20-1; D is ambiguous. In germline, CDR1 is DFQATT, CDR2 SNEGSKA (reference sequence). The CDR3 loop spans 14 amino acids. The CDR3 spells CSARIGTPNYGYTF. CDR3 sequence (DNA): TGCAGCGCTAGAATAGGAACACCTAACTATGGCTACACCTTC.

This clonotype was found many times. The rearrangement links TRBV19 to TRBJ2-1, with D maybe TRBD2 (6 bases). The germline V and J ends were trimmed by 4 bases and 13 bases, with 17 bases remaining between them. The CDR3 is made up of 13 amino acids. Germline lookup yields CDR1 LNHDA and CDR2 SQIVND (reference sequence). As DNA, the CDR3 is TGTGCCAGTAGTAAGAGGGACGGGACTGATCAGTTCTTC. Its translation is CASSKRDGTDQFF.

V gene TRBV7-9 combines with J gene TRBJ2-5; perhaps TRBD1 as D (5 bases). CDR1 is SEHNR and CDR2 is FQNEAQ in the germline V gene (reference sequence). CDR3 length: 16 residues. V was cut by 0 bases and J by 0 bases, with 11 bases left in between. The CDR3 DNA reads TGTGCCAGCAGCTTAGCTTTCGCAGGGAACCAAGAGACCCAGTACTTC. The encoded protein is CASSLAFAGNQETQYF.

As regards this clonotype: This CDR3 fails to terminate in the conserved phenylalanine or tryptophan, so it likely reflects a read error. It is unclear where the CDR3 begins or ends on the DNA, so no DNA is shown, and the CDR3 is as TCRdb lists it. The rearrangement uses TRBV7-2 and TRBJ2-5; the listed D gene, TRBD1, was not tested against the DNA. Germline values: CDR1 SGHTA, CDR2 FQGNSA. The CDR3 is 13 amino acids long, termini counted. The CDR3 is CASSLGAGMNIQY.

As concerns this clonotype: At one boundary the junction diverges from the germline segment, which might be a read error. This rearrangement joins TRBV7-2 to TRBJ1-5, with D unresolved. CDR3 length: 14 amino acids. Germline CDR1 SGHTA, CDR2 FQGNSA. The CDR3 region is CASSSQTTDQQQHF. The CDR3 DNA sequence: TGTGCCAGCAGCTCACAGACAACGGATCAGCAGCAGCACTTT.

This clonotype appeared many times. The chain links TRBV4-3 to TRBJ2-2; no definite D call. Germline CDR1 reads LGHNA; CDR2 reads YSLEER. Trimming stripped 0 bases from V and 6 bases from J, with 5 bases between. This CDR3 has 13 amino acids. In nucleotides, the CDR3 is TGCGCCAGCAGCCAAGAATCATCCGGGGAGCTGTTTTTT. Encoded protein: CASSQESSGELFF.

V and J are TRBV4-3 and TRBJ1-4; no reliable D call. Per germline, CDR1 LGHNA and CDR2 YSLEER. V lost 5 bases, J lost 8 bases, and 9 bases lay in between. CDR3 length equals 12 residues. The CDR3 DNA follows: TGCGCCAGCAGCAGAGACGGGGAAAAACTGTTTTTT. It yields the protein CASSRDGEKLFF.

This CDR3 is CASSLAVPTNEKLFF. Here the CDR3 DNA reads TGTGCCAGCAGCTTGGCAGTGCCAACTAATGAAAAACTGTTTTTT. The chain combines TRBV5-5 with TRBJ1-4; no clear D. The CDR3 is 15 residues long. CDR1 is SGHKS and CDR2 is YYEKEE in the germline V gene (reference sequence). The V end lost 0 bases, the J end lost 0 bases, and 6 bases lay between the germline ends.

V and J are TRBV10-3 and TRBJ1-2, with D unresolved. There are 13 residues in the CDR3. CDR1 is ENHRY and CDR2 is SYGVKD in the germline V gene. The V gene lost 2 bases and the J gene lost 4 bases, with 8 bases spanning the gap. The CDR3 region has the DNA TGTGCCATCAGTGAGGCGGACGGCTATGGCTACACCTTC. The encoded protein is CAISEADGYGYTF.

V and J are TRBV10-3 and TRBJ2-3; TRBD2 agrees at 7 bases. Germline assignment: CDR1 ENHRY and CDR2 SYGVKD. V gave up 8 bases and J gave up 0 bases; unmatched junction bases: 5. CDR3 length: 14 residues. In DNA form, the CDR3 reads TGTGCCATCGCCGATAGCGGGAGCACAGATACGCAGTATTTT. It specifies CAIADSGSTDTQYF.

The chain is built from TRBV20-1 and TRBJ2-5; tentatively, D is TRBD1 (5 bases). The germline V and J ends were trimmed by 4 bases and 3 bases, with 12 bases remaining between them. This CDR3 is 13 amino acids long. Germline V gene data show CDR1 as DFQATT and CDR2 as SNEGSKA (reference sequence). CDR3 in amino acids: CSAKQAAEETQYF. CDR3 in DNA: TGCAGTGCTAAACAGGCGGCGGAAGAGACCCAGTACTTC.

The table lists this clonotype with many counts. The chain joins TRBV20-1 to TRBJ1-2; 7 bases line up with TRBD1. The trim removed 4 bases at V and 4 bases at J, leaving 6 bases unmatched. The CDR3 loop spans 13 amino acids. The germline CDR1 and CDR2 sequences are DFQATT and SNEGSKA (reference sequence). The chain's CDR3 is CSAKGAGGYGYTF. DNA of the CDR3: TGCAGTGCTAAGGGGGCAGGGGGCTATGGCTACACCTTC.

This clonotype has a count of ten or more. A much larger clone differs from this one at a single base, so this may be a read error. The genes are TRBV25-1 and TRBJ1-5; D not resolved. CDR1 MGHDK and CDR2 SYGVNS come from the germline V gene. The CDR3 length is 12 residues. The CDR3 DNA reads TGTGCCAGCAGAAACAGCAACCAGCCCCAGCATTTT. Its translation is CASRNSNQPQHF.

This chain joins TRBV9 and TRBJ2-1; no clear D gene. V was trimmed by 0 bases and J by 7 bases, leaving 11 bases between them. Germline CDR1 reads SGDLS; CDR2 reads YYNGEE. The CDR3 sequence is 14 residues long. CDR3 sequence reads: CASSVDQVENEQFF. The CDR3 DNA reads as TGTGCCAGCAGCGTAGACCAGGTGGAGAATGAGCAGTTCTTC. Using reference TRBV9 and TRBJ2-1 for the parts outside the CDR3, the full variable domain is DSGVTQTPKHLITATGQRVTLRCSPRSGDLSVYWYQQSLDQGLQFLIQYYNGEERAKGNILERFSAQQFPDLHSELNLSSLELGDSALYFCASSVDQVENEQFFGPGTRLTVL.

The chain joins TRBV20-1 to TRBJ2-5; the D gene is possibly TRBD2 (7 bases). Trimming cost V 6 bases and J 4 bases, with 27 bases left between them. CDR1 is DFQATT and CDR2 is SNEGSKA in the germline V gene (reference sequence). The CDR3 is made up of 17 amino acids. CDR3 sequence reads: CSAEGGGTNRGTETQYF. The CDR3 nucleotides are TGCAGTGCCGAGGGGGGGGGGACAAATAGGGGAACAGAGACCCAGTACTTC.

This clonotype was seen only once. The chain carries TRBV9 and TRBJ2-7; the match to TRBD1 covers 11 bases. The CDR3 is 14 amino acids. Germline-derived CDR1 and CDR2 are SGDLS and YYNGEE. CDR3 protein: CATRPGTGGYEQYF. CDR3 sequence (DNA): TGTGCTACTCGACCCGGGACAGGGGGCTACGAGCAGTACTTC.

CDR3 DNA: TGTGCCAGCACCGGGACTAGCGGGGGCCGGGAGACCCAGTACTTC. Translation: CASTGTSGGRETQYF. V gene TRBV7-3 combines with J gene TRBJ2-5; 14 bases line up with TRBD2. Germline CDR1 is SGHTA and CDR2 is FQGTGA. The CDR3 is 15 amino acids. J gave up 5 bases and V 7 bases, and 6 bases lay outside the gene matches.

On this clonotype: This may be a read error, as it is one base from a much larger clone. The V and J genes are TRBV7-2 and TRBJ2-5, with a weak D call TRBD1 (6 bases). The germline V gene encodes CDR1 SGHTA and CDR2 FQGNSA. This CDR3 is built from 14 residues. CDR3 sequence (DNA): TGTGCCAGCAGCTTGAAAAGGGGGTTAGAGACCAAGTACTTC. This gives the protein CASSLKRGLETKYF. The full variable domain, with the rest looked up from reference TRBV7-2 and TRBJ2-5, is GAGVSQSPSNKVTEKGKDVELRCDPISGHTALYWYRQSLGQGLEFLIYFQGNSAPDKSGLPSDRFSAERTGGSVSTLTIQRTQQEDSAVYLCASSLKRGLETKYFGPGTRLLVL.

This chain links TRBV2 with TRBJ1-1, with D perhaps TRBD1 (6 bases). CDR1 is SNHLY and CDR2 is FYNNEI in the germline V gene. CDR3 length equals 14 residues. The V gene lost 6 bases and the J gene lost 3 bases, with 14 bases spanning the gap. The CDR3 nucleotides are TGTGCCAGCAGGGCTAGGGGGGGTGACACTGAAGCTTTCTTT. Its protein is CASRARGGDTEAFF.

This clonotype has only a few counts. The chain links TRBV10-1 to TRBJ1-5; D gene ambiguous. The CDR3 has 12 residues. CDR1 and CDR2 (germline): WNHNN, SYGVQD (reference sequence). Trimming took off 2 bases at V and 5 bases at J, with 4 bases between the two ends. In nucleotides, the CDR3 is TGCGCCAGCAGTGAGAATGATCAGCCCCAGCATTTT. This codes for CASSENDQPQHF.

CDR3 bases: TGTGCCAGCAGCTTTGGGGCGGGGGGTAACAATGAGCAGTTCTTC. This translates into CASSFGAGGNNEQFF. This chain connects TRBV7-9 to TRBJ2-1; the match to TRBD2 covers 8 bases. CDR3 size: 15 residues. Germline CDR1 and CDR2: SEHNR and FQNEAQ (reference sequence). The V gene end was trimmed by 3 bases and the J gene end by 5 bases; junction bases not matched to a gene: 6. Based on the CDR3 plus reference TRBV7-9 and TRBJ2-1, the full variable domain is DTGVSQNPRHKITKRGQNVTFRCDPISEHNRLYWYRQTLGQGPEFLTYFQNEAQLEKSRLLSDRFSAERPKGSFSTLEIQRTEQGDSAMYLCASSFGAGGNNEQFFGPGTRLTVL.

For this clonotype: The conserved final phenylalanine or tryptophan is absent from the CDR3, which likely points to a read error. Because the CDR3's place on the DNA is in doubt, the DNA is left out and the CDR3 is given as listed by TCRdb. The chain has TRBV7-9 and TRBJ1-2. The CDR3 comprises 13 residues, both ends counted. The germline V gene encodes CDR1 SEHNR and CDR2 FQNEAQ (reference sequence). This chain's CDR3 is CASSVAKNCCGTS.

This clonotype was observed at least ten times. The CDR3 DNA is TGTGCCAGCAGCCAAGGGGGACTACAGTACCAAGAGACCCAGTACTTC. This sequence encodes CASSQGGLQYQETQYF. This chain connects TRBV3-1 to TRBJ2-5, with 7 bases matching TRBD2. The germline V gene has CDR1 LGHDT and CDR2 YNNKEL (reference sequence). The CDR3 contains 16 residues. V shed 1 base and J 0 bases; nucleotides not matched to a gene: 5.

V gene TRBV7-2 combines with J gene TRBJ2-7; weak D call: TRBD1 (5 bases). V gave up 2 bases and J gave up 5 bases, with 13 bases separating them. Germline V gene data show CDR1 as SGHTA and CDR2 as FQGNSA. This CDR3 contains 14 residues. Written as DNA, the CDR3 is TGTGCCAGCAGCTTACTACACAGGAGTGACGAGCAGTACTTC. This translates into CASSLLHRSDEQYF.

On this clonotype itself: Its ends do not fully match the called genes, so a read error is possible. The chain is built from TRBV9 and TRBJ1-1, with TRBD1 identical over 7 bases. The CDR3 is made up of 13 amino acids. CDR1 is SGDLS, CDR2 YYNGEE, per germline. The CDR3 nucleotides read TGTGCCAGCAGCTTAGGACAGGCTACTGACGCTTTCTTT. This codes for CASSLGQATDAFF.